The subject of this entry is one T cell receptor beta chain. The data are from a study of T cell clonotyping in hematopoietic cell transplantation. TCRdb's copy holds only in-frame clones and misses some; the assay was immunoSEQ multiplex PCR. The repertoire includes fewer than 1,400 clones, over 95% of them detected once, and around 15% sits in the top ten. Germline values: CDR1 LGHNA, CDR2 YSLEER. The CDR3 is made up of 18 amino acids. Trimming pared 0 bases from V and 4 bases from J, leaving 19 bases between. This clonotype originated in a male patient in his late teens or twenties who had an allogeneic stem cell transplant from a related donor, so the T cells may come from the graft donor. Some clones in this sample may be carry-over from other donors' samples. This chain uses TRBV4-3 with TRBJ1-3, with TRBD1 as a possible D gene (6 bases). This sample comprised PBMCs, obtained 30 days after allogeneic stem cell transplant. Here the CDR3 reads CASSQDSGVGAGGNTIYF. The CDR3, as DNA: TGCGCCAGCAGCCAAGATTCAGGGGTGGGGGCTGGAGGAAACACCATATATTTT.